This TCR beta chain was recovered during a study of T cell repertoires in cytomegalovirus infection (dated by TCRdb to the late 2010s). About the investigation overall: The HLA type of each donor mattered for the analysis, because public TCR beta signatures pointed to carriage of CMV infection along with the matching HLA type.

Study-wide conclusions, independent of this receptor: The ex vivo response was dominated by HLA-C-restricted CMV-specific TCR beta clonotypes, and the single most frequent clonotype in two of eight donors was supplied by these HLA-C-restricted clonotypes. Cumulative frequency of public TCR beta family members discriminated carriers of CMV infection plus the relevant HLA type in this cohort and an independent roughly 330-donor cohort.

Note on this clonotype: The antigen it binds to is not known. Base-call qualities are not available, and no considerably larger clone is one nucleotide away.

There are 14 amino acids in the CDR3, from cysteine to phenylalanine inclusive. Solely the CDR3 DNA is kept, with 42 bases framed from the first base. The germline V gene supplies CDR1 SGHDT and CDR2 YYEEEE. V is shortened by 4 bases, J by 4 bases, and the region joining them spans 14 bases. Instrument on record: Illumina HiSeq 1500. TCRdb ran its own pipeline on the public reads, namely fastp trimming at Q25 and MiXCR clone calling, and kept in-frame beta chains. Here each entry gathers all rows of one CDR3 protein and keeps the most common genes and DNA. For this sample the table gives around 100,000 distinct CDR3 sequences, of which 10% were detected only once. Approximately 33% of the sample is taken by the ten largest.

The TCR originated in a human donor in good health (CMV status not recorded). Some clones in this sample may be carry-over from other donors' samples. The sample comprised PBMCs, sequenced either directly or after in vitro stimulation (not recorded which). The chain links TRBV5-6 with TRBJ1-1; the D gene is perhaps TRBD1, from 5 matching bases. The CDR3 sequence is CASSLRGIGTEAFF. The nucleotide sequence reads TGTGCCAGCAGCCTTAGGGGTATTGGCACTGAAGCTTTCTTT.